Listed here are 16 T cell receptor beta chains from one sample, sequenced in a study of human CD8 memory T cell subsets (TCRdb year 2020). A Human TCR Profiling Kit was used to prepare UMI-labeled 5' RACE TCRbeta libraries. TCRdb reprocessed the reads and lists each CDR3 protein sequence as a single entry, with no DNA. The table for this sample records about 5,500 distinct CDR3 sequences. Clones ranked in the top ten supply 18% of the sample. Sequencing was carried out using CD8+ T cells from PBMCs. These receptors were collected from a human donor in good health.

The chain uses TRBV20-1 and TRBJ2-2; checking the TCRdb D call of TRBD1 is not possible without DNA. Germline CDR1 and CDR2: DFQATT and SNEGSKA (reference sequence). CDR3 length: 15 amino acids. The chain's CDR3 is CSAGKTGPNTGELFF.

The CDR3 loop reads CASSPLDAVSYEQYF. The chain is built from TRBV6-2 or TRBV6-3 and TRBJ2-7. CDR1 and CDR2 (germline): MNHEY, SVGEGT. CDR3 size: 15 residues.

This sequence joins TRBV20-1 and TRBJ2-7. The CDR3 covers 13 residues. Germline V CDR1 and CDR2: DFQATT, SNEGSKA (reference sequence). The CDR3 protein is CSARRQASYEQYF.

V gene TRBV3-2 combines with J gene TRBJ2-5; the D gene TCRdb calls, TRBD2, cannot be checked with no DNA. TRBV3-2 is termed a pseudogene. The length of the CDR3 is 17 residues. CDR3 amino acids: CASSQERASGEQETQYF.

This clonotype is called medium-sized based on its frequency. The chain recombines TRBV12-3 or TRBV12-4 with TRBJ2-7; no DNA is available, so the TRBD2 call from TCRdb remains unchecked. The CDR3 covers 16 residues. This CDR3 is CASSKPPGLSSYEQYF.

CDR3 residues: CASSQDQGPRGQYF. The V and J genes are TRBV4-3 and TRBJ2-7; the TRBD1 assignment by TCRdb is unverifiable without DNA. Germline V lookup: CDR1 LGHNA, CDR2 YSLEER. The CDR3 contains 14 residues.

CDR3 sequence: CASSLGLLSYNEQFF. The rearrangement links TRBV27 to TRBJ2-1; TCRdb designates TRBD1, a call that cannot be tested without DNA. CDR1 MNHEY and CDR2 SMNVEV come from the germline V gene (reference sequence). The CDR3 is made up of 15 amino acids.

Its frequency marks this clonotype as medium-sized. The chain couples TRBV7-9 to TRBJ2-1. This CDR3 spans 14 amino acids. Germline CDR1 SEHNR, CDR2 FQNEAQ (reference sequence). The CDR3 here is CASFPSVGDNEQFF.

The rearrangement links TRBV9 to TRBJ2-1. The CDR3 totals 13 residues. Germline V lookup: CDR1 SGDLS, CDR2 YYNGEE. CDR3 residues: CASSDPYNNEQFF.

V usage is TRBV20-1 and J usage is TRBJ2-5; the TCRdb D gene call, TRBD2, has no DNA to confirm it. The CDR3 spans 13 residues. The germline V gene has CDR1 DFQATT and CDR2 SNEGSKA (reference sequence). The CDR3 spells CSARERGQETQYF.

This sequence joins TRBV5-1 and TRBJ2-7; TCRdb lists TRBD2, though no DNA is available to test this call. Germline CDR1 is SGHRS and CDR2 is YFSETQ. This CDR3 has 15 amino acids. The CDR3 loop is CASSPWGSSGDEQYF.

Frequency places this clonotype as medium-sized (0.01 to 0.1%). The V call is TRBV4-1, the J call TRBJ1-1. This CDR3 is 14 amino acids long. Germline V gene lookup returns CDR1 MGHRA and CDR2 YSYEKL. This chain's CDR3 is CASSSTRRGTEAFF.

The V gene is TRBV30, the J gene TRBJ2-1; the TRBD1 assignment by TCRdb is unverifiable without DNA. This CDR3 is 15 amino acids long. From germline, CDR1 is GTSNPN and CDR2 SVGIG (reference sequence). The CDR3 region is CAWIPGVSSYNEQFF.

The V and J genes are TRBV27 and TRBJ2-1. The germline gives CDR1 MNHEY, CDR2 SMNVEV (reference sequence). This CDR3 contains 13 residues. CDR3: CASSILVHNEQFF.

The V gene is TRBV6-6, the J gene TRBJ1-2. This CDR3 spans 13 amino acids. Germline loops: CDR1 MNHNY, CDR2 SVGAGI (reference sequence). CDR3 loop: CASSYVLAMGYTF.

This clonotype is identified as medium-sized from frequency. The chain carries TRBV6-6 and TRBJ2-6; TCRdb indicates TRBD1, and absent DNA this call remains unverified. Germline V gene lookup returns CDR1 MNHNY and CDR2 SVGAGI (reference sequence). CDR3 size: 16 residues. The CDR3 is CASSRGPETGANVLTF.